This is a list of T cell receptor beta chains from one sample in a study of Tregs in tolerant kidney transplant recipients. The assay was immunoSEQ multiplex PCR, and TCRdb's table has in-frame clones only and misses some. The sample has tens of thousands of clones, about 89% seen once. The source was CD4+ T cells from blood, collected before the transplant. Every receptor here comes from a human donor who received a combined kidney and bone marrow transplant. CDR3s include the opening cysteine and the closing phenylalanine or tryptophan. Fields, in order: V gene, clone size, D gene, J gene, CDR3 protein, CDR3 DNA. The D gene is left open where the match is weak. Only part of the rows carry a size: once, few, many, or a class if the clone is expanded.

V gene: TRBV27
clone size: -
D gene: -
J gene: TRBJ2-5
CDR3 protein: CASMGRSQETQYF
CDR3 DNA: TGTGCCAGCATGGGGCGTTCGCAAGAGACCCAGTACTTC

V gene: TRBV6-6
clone size: -
D gene: TRBD2
J gene: TRBJ2-7
CDR3 protein: CASSYQRGSYEQYF
CDR3 DNA: TGTGCCAGCAGTTACCAGCGGGGCTCCTACGAGCAGTACTTC

V gene: TRBV25-1
clone size: -
D gene: -
J gene: TRBJ1-4
CDR3 protein: CASSKRDTDEKLFF
CDR3 DNA: TGTGCCAGCAGTAAAAGAGACACCGATGAAAAACTGTTTTTT

V gene: TRBV9
clone size: -
D gene: -
J gene: TRBJ1-5
CDR3 protein: CASSAQGNQPQHF
CDR3 DNA: TGTGCCAGCAGCGCACAAGGCAATCAGCCCCAGCATTTT

V gene: TRBV2
clone size: once
D gene: -
J gene: TRBJ1-4
CDR3 protein: CASSEGTGEKLFF
CDR3 DNA: TGTGCCAGCAGTGAGGGCACGGGAGAAAAACTGTTTTTT

V gene: TRBV18
clone size: once
D gene: TRBD2
J gene: TRBJ2-2
CDR3 protein: CASSSPSGATGELFF
CDR3 DNA: TGTGCCAGCTCATCTCCTAGCGGGGCCACCGGGGAGCTGTTTTTT

V gene: TRBV25-1
clone size: -
D gene: TRBD2
J gene: TRBJ2-1
CDR3 protein: CASSVSGSGRYNEQFF
CDR3 DNA: TGTGCCAGCAGCGTTAGCGGGAGCGGCAGGTACAATGAGCAGTTCTTC

V gene: TRBV27
clone size: -
D gene: -
J gene: TRBJ2-3
CDR3 protein: CASSHLPGALTDAQYF
CDR3 DNA: TGTGCCAGCAGCCATCTCCCGGGAGCTCTTACAGATGCGCAGTATTTT

V gene: TRBV5-1
clone size: -
D gene: -
J gene: TRBJ2-7
CDR3 protein: CASSLAGQPHEQYF
CDR3 DNA: TGCGCCAGCAGCTTGGCAGGACAGCCTCACGAGCAGTACTTC

V gene: TRBV4-1
clone size: -
D gene: TRBD1
J gene: TRBJ1-4
CDR3 protein: CASSHSGQGTEKLFF
CDR3 DNA: TGCGCCAGCAGCCACTCTGGACAGGGAACTGAAAAACTGTTTTTT

V gene: TRBV29-1
clone size: -
D gene: TRBD1
J gene: TRBJ2-2
CDR3 protein: CSVMDRGGTGELFF
CDR3 DNA: TGCAGCGTTATGGACAGGGGGGGTACCGGGGAGCTGTTTTTT

V gene: TRBV7-9
clone size: -
D gene: TRBD2
J gene: TRBJ2-7
CDR3 protein: CASSLPASGSAYEQYF
CDR3 DNA: TGTGCCAGCAGCCTGCCGGCTAGCGGGTCGGCCTACGAGCAGTACTTC

V gene: TRBV29-1
clone size: few
D gene: -
J gene: TRBJ1-5
CDR3 protein: CSVQGGNQPQHF
CDR3 DNA: TGCAGCGTTCAGGGAGGGAATCAGCCCCAGCATTTT

V gene: TRBV18
clone size: -
D gene: TRBD1
J gene: TRBJ2-3
CDR3 protein: CASSPRGQDTQYF
CDR3 DNA: TGTGCCAGCTCACCCAGGGGGCAAGATACGCAGTATTTT

V gene: TRBV18
clone size: -
D gene: TRBD1
J gene: TRBJ2-5
CDR3 protein: CASSLGQGGETQYF
CDR3 DNA: TGTGCCAGCTCACTGGGACAGGGCGGAGAGACCCAGTACTTC

V gene: TRBV5-1
clone size: -
D gene: TRBD1
J gene: TRBJ2-5
CDR3 protein: CASTSGQGEETQYF
CDR3 DNA: TGCGCCAGCACCTCGGGACAGGGGGAAGAGACCCAGTACTTC

V gene: TRBV28
clone size: -
D gene: -
J gene: TRBJ2-1
CDR3 protein: CASSLSRYEQFF
CDR3 DNA: TGTGCCAGCAGTCTATCTAGGTATGAGCAGTTCTTC

V gene: TRBV2
clone size: -
D gene: -
J gene: TRBJ2-7
CDR3 protein: CASRRDFLYSYEQYF
CDR3 DNA: TGTGCCAGCAGACGGGACTTCCTTTACTCCTACGAGCAGTACTTC

V gene: TRBV29-1
clone size: once
D gene: -
J gene: TRBJ1-4
CDR3 protein: CSVSEGGDEKLFF
CDR3 DNA: TGCAGCGTCTCAGAGGGGGGGGACGAAAAACTGTTTTTT

V gene: TRBV27
clone size: -
D gene: TRBD1
J gene: TRBJ1-1
CDR3 protein: CASSSTGAAFF
CDR3 DNA: TGTGCCAGCAGTTCGACAGGGGCAGCTTTCTTT

V gene: TRBV6-5
clone size: -
D gene: TRBD1
J gene: TRBJ1-2
CDR3 protein: CASSEGQTYGYTF
CDR3 DNA: TGTGCCAGCAGTGAGGGACAGACTTATGGCTACACCTTC

V gene: TRBV5-1
clone size: -
D gene: -
J gene: TRBJ1-1
CDR3 protein: CASSWGGTEAFF
CDR3 DNA: TGCGCCAGCAGCTGGGGGGGCACTGAAGCTTTCTTT

V gene: TRBV28
clone size: -
D gene: -
J gene: TRBJ2-5
CDR3 protein: CASSPFVARETQYF
CDR3 DNA: TGTGCCAGCAGTCCTTTCGTAGCTAGGGAGACCCAGTACTTC

V gene: TRBV29-1
clone size: -
D gene: TRBD2
J gene: TRBJ2-7
CDR3 protein: CSVSGTAASGIYEQYF
CDR3 DNA: TGCAGCGTTTCCGGGACAGCCGCTAGCGGGATCTACGAGCAGTACTTC

V gene: TRBV4-2
clone size: few
D gene: -
J gene: TRBJ1-5
CDR3 protein: CASSQERYSNQPQHF
CDR3 DNA: TGTGCCAGCAGCCAAGAACGGTATAGCAATCAGCCCCAGCATTTT

V gene: TRBV28
clone size: -
D gene: TRBD1
J gene: TRBJ1-2
CDR3 protein: CASSLPGTGIGYTF
CDR3 DNA: TGTGCCAGCAGCCTCCCCGGGACAGGGATCGGCTACACCTTC

V gene: TRBV6-1
clone size: -
D gene: TRBD1
J gene: TRBJ1-1
CDR3 protein: CASSERTGGTEAFF
CDR3 DNA: TGTGCCAGCAGTGAACGGACAGGGGGAACTGAAGCTTTCTTT

V gene: TRBV28
clone size: few
D gene: -
J gene: TRBJ2-7
CDR3 protein: CASSPPRYEQYF
CDR3 DNA: TGTGCCAGCAGCCCGCCACGGTACGAGCAGTACTTC

V gene: TRBV18
clone size: once
D gene: TRBD1
J gene: TRBJ2-7
CDR3 protein: CASSTDRVATEQYF
CDR3 DNA: TGTGCCAGCTCCACCGACAGGGTGGCTACCGAGCAGTACTTC

V gene: TRBV6-6
clone size: -
D gene: TRBD2
J gene: TRBJ2-1
CDR3 protein: CASSYPSGSNEQFF
CDR3 DNA: TGTGCCAGCAGTTACCCCAGCGGGAGCAATGAGCAGTTCTTC

V gene: TRBV7-3
clone size: -
D gene: TRBD1
J gene: TRBJ1-1
CDR3 protein: CASSSTGVNTEAFF
CDR3 DNA: TGTGCCAGCAGCTCGACAGGGGTGAACACTGAAGCTTTCTTT

V gene: TRBV4-2
clone size: -
D gene: TRBD2
J gene: TRBJ2-3
CDR3 protein: CASSQVGLAGADTQYF
CDR3 DNA: TGTGCCAGCAGCCAAGTAGGACTAGCGGGAGCAGATACGCAGTATTTT

V gene: TRBV10-3
clone size: -
D gene: -
J gene: TRBJ2-5
CDR3 protein: CAISEQGSETQYF
CDR3 DNA: TGTGCCATCAGTGAACAGGGTTCGGAGACCCAGTACTTC

V gene: TRBV5-1
clone size: -
D gene: -
J gene: TRBJ1-1
CDR3 protein: CASSLTSENTEAFF
CDR3 DNA: TGCGCCAGCAGCTTGACCAGCGAGAACACTGAAGCTTTCTTT

V gene: TRBV7-2
clone size: -
D gene: TRBD1
J gene: TRBJ1-5
CDR3 protein: CASSLDRGINQPQHF
CDR3 DNA: TGTGCCAGCAGCTTGGACAGGGGCATCAATCAGCCCCAGCATTTT

V gene: TRBV4-1
clone size: -
D gene: -
J gene: TRBJ1-4
CDR3 protein: CASSQGDRSFLRSGKLFF
CDR3 DNA: TGCGCCAGCAGCCAAGGAGACAGGAGCTTCCTCCGAAGTGGGAAACTGTTTTTT

V gene: TRBV14
clone size: -
D gene: TRBD1
J gene: TRBJ2-7
CDR3 protein: CASSPPGQVFGEQYF
CDR3 DNA: TGTGCCAGCAGCCCTCCGGGACAGGTGTTTGGGGAGCAGTACTTC

V gene: TRBV5-4
clone size: -
D gene: -
J gene: TRBJ2-5
CDR3 protein: CASSLGQGGEKTQYF
CDR3 DNA: TGTGCCAGCAGCTTGGGGCAGGGTGGAGAAAAGACCCAGTACTTC

V gene: TRBV6-6
clone size: -
D gene: -
J gene: TRBJ1-2
CDR3 protein: CASSAGQRNYGYTF
CDR3 DNA: TGTGCCAGCAGTGCAGGACAGAGAAACTATGGCTACACCTTC

V gene: TRBV5-1
clone size: -
D gene: TRBD2
J gene: TRBJ2-2
CDR3 protein: CASSFPLAGGGTGELFF
CDR3 DNA: TGCGCCAGCAGCTTTCCGCTAGCGGGAGGAGGCACCGGGGAGCTGTTTTTT

V gene: TRBV13
clone size: -
D gene: TRBD2
J gene: TRBJ2-5
CDR3 protein: CASSRLAGERTQYF
CDR3 DNA: TGTGCCAGCAGCCGACTAGCGGGAGAAAGGACCCAGTACTTC

V gene: TRBV18
clone size: -
D gene: -
J gene: TRBJ1-5
CDR3 protein: CASSPGRNQPQHF
CDR3 DNA: TGTGCCAGCTCACCGGGGAGAAATCAGCCCCAGCATTTT

V gene: TRBV7-9
clone size: -
D gene: TRBD1
J gene: TRBJ1-3
CDR3 protein: CASSTYRGRTGNTIYF
CDR3 DNA: TGTGCCAGCAGCACGTACAGGGGGCGAACTGGAAACACCATATATTTT

V gene: TRBV28
clone size: -
D gene: TRBD1
J gene: TRBJ2-7
CDR3 protein: CASSLYADRGNEQYF
CDR3 DNA: TGTGCCAGCAGTTTGTACGCGGACAGGGGAAACGAGCAGTACTTC

V gene: TRBV19
clone size: -
D gene: TRBD1
J gene: TRBJ1-1
CDR3 protein: CASRPQGITEAFF
CDR3 DNA: TGTGCCAGTAGACCACAGGGGATCACTGAAGCTTTCTTT